This TCR beta chain was captured in a study of T cell repertoires in cytomegalovirus infection. General study results and limits: It was HLA-C-restricted CMV-specific TCR beta clonotypes that dominated the response ex vivo. Totalled public TCR beta family frequency picked out people who carried CMV plus the relevant HLA.

TCRdb re-called the reads with MiXCR, one entry per CDR3 protein. The table includes 250,000 or so distinct CDR3 sequences, over 15% detected once. This clonotype was picked up a small number of times. The antigen remains unidentified. The TCR originated in a human donor in good health (CMV status not recorded). Some clones in this sample may be carry-over from other donors' samples. The sample comprised CD8+ T cells from PBMCs.

The CDR3 protein is CASSDLTGITYEQYF. CDR3 coding DNA: TGTGCCAGCAGCGATTTGACAGGGATTACCTACGAGCAGTACTTC. This rearrangement joins TRBV5-5 to TRBJ2-7; 7 bases match TRBD1. This CDR3 comprises 15 residues. Trimming took 4 bases from V and 2 from J; bases not matched to a gene: 9. Germline V gene data show CDR1 as SGHKS and CDR2 as YYEKEE (reference sequence).